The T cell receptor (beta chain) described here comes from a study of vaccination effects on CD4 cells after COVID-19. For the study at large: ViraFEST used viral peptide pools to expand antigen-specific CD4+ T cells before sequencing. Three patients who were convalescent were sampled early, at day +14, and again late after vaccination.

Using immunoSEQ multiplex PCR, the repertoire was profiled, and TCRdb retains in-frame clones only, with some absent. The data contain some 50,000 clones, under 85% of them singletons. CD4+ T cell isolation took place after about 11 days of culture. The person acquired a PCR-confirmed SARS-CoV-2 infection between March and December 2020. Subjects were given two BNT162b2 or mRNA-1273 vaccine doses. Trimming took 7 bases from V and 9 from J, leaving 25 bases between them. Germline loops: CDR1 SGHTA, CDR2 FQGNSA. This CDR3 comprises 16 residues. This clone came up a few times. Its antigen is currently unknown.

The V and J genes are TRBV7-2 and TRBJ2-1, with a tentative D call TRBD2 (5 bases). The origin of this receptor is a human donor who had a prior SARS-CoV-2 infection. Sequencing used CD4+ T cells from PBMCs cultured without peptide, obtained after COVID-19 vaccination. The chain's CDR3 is CASKVTSGRTLTEQFF. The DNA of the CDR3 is TGTGCCAGCAAAGTGACGAGCGGCCGTACCCTCACTGAGCAGTTCTTC.